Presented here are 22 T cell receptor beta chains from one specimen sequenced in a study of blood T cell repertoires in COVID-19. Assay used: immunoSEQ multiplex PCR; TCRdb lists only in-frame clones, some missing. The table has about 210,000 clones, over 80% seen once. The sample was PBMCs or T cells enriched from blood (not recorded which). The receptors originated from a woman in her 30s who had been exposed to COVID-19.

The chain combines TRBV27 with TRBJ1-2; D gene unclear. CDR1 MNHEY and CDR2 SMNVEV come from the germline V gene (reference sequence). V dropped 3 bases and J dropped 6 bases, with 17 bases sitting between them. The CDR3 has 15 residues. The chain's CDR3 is CASSLSLGDQHGYTF. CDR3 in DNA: TGTGCCAGCAGTTTGTCTTTGGGCGACCAACATGGCTACACCTTC.

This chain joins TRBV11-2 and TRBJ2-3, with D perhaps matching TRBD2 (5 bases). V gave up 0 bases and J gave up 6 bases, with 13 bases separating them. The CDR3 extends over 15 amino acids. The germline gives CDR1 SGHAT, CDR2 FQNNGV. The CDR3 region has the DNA TGTGCCAGCAGCTTAGAATCGGGGTCCGCCGATACGCAGTATTTT. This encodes CASSLESGSADTQYF.

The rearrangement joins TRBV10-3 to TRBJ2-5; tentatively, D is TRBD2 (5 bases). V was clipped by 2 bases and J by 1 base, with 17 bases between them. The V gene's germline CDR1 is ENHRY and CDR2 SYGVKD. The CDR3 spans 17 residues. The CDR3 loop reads CAISEDLRALPQETQYF. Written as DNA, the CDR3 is TGTGCCATCAGTGAGGATTTGAGGGCACTGCCCCAAGAGACCCAGTACTTC.

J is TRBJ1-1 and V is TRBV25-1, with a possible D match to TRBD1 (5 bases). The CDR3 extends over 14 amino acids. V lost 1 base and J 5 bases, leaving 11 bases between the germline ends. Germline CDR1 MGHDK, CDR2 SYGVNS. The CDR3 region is CASSEWREGTEAFF. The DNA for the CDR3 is TGTGCCAGCAGTGAATGGAGGGAGGGGACTGAAGCTTTCTTT.

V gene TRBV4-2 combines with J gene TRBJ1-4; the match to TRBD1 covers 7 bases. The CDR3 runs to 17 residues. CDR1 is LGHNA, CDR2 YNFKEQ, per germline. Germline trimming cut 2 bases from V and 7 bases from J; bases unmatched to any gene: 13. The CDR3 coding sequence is TGTGCCAGCAGCCAAACCAACAGGGGCCGGAGGGGTGAAAAACTGTTTTTT. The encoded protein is CASSQTNRGRRGEKLFF.

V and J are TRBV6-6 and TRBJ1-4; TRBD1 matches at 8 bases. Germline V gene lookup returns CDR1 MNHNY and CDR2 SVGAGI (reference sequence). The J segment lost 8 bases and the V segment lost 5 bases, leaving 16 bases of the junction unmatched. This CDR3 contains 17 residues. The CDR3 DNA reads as TGTGCCAGCAGTCCCTGGGCAGGGGGCTCGGGGAAGGAAAAACTGTTTTTT. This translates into CASSPWAGGSGKEKLFF.

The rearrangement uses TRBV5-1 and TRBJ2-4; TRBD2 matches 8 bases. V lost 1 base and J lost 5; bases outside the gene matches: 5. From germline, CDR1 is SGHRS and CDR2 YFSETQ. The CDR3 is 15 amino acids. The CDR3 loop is CASSLPRGGENIQYF. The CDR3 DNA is TGCGCCAGCAGCTTGCCCCGGGGGGGGGAAAACATTCAGTACTTC.

CDR3 nucleotides: TGTGCCAGCTCACCGGGGGGTACCTATAATTCACCCCTCCACTTT. Its protein is CASSPGGTYNSPLHF. The chain carries TRBV18 and TRBJ1-6, with a possible D match to TRBD1 (5 bases). Germline assignment: CDR1 KGHSH and CDR2 LQKENI. V was pared by 3 bases and J by 2 bases, with 8 bases between. CDR3 length: 15 residues. The whole variable domain, remainder taken from reference TRBV18 and TRBJ1-6, is NAGVMQNPRHLVRRRGQEARLRCSPMKGHSHVYWYRQLPEEGLKFMVYLQKENIIDESGMPKERFSAEFPKEGPSILRIQQVVRGDSAAYFCASSPGGTYNSPLHFGNGTRLTVT.

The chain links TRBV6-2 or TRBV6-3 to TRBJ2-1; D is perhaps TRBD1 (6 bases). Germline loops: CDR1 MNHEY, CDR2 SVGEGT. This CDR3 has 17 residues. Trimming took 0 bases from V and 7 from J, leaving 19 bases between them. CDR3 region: CASSYSLDRLLANEQFF. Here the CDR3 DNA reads TGTGCCAGCAGTTACTCCCTAGACAGGTTATTGGCGAATGAGCAGTTCTTC.

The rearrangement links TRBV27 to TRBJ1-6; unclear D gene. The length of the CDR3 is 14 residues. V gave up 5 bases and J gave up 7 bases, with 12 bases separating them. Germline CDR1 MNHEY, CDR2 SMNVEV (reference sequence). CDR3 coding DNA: TGTGCCAGCAGTCCCCGAGTCCGGAATTCACCCCTCCACTTT. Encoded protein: CASSPRVRNSPLHF.

The CDR3 sequence is CATGIEDRNTEAFF. CDR3 sequence (DNA): TGTGCCACCGGAATTGAGGACAGGAACACTGAAGCTTTCTTT. The chain has TRBV15 and TRBJ1-1; possible D gene TRBD1, 6 bases. Trimming removed 8 bases from V and 1 base from J, with 14 bases in between. The V gene's germline CDR1 is LNHNV and CDR2 YYDKDF (reference sequence). The CDR3 is made up of 14 amino acids.

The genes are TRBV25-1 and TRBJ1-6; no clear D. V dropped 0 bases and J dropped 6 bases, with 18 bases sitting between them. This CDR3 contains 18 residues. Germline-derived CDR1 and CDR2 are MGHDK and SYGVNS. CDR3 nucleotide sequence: TGTGCCAGCAGTGAATATTATTCGGCTACTGGGAGTAATTCACCCCTCCACTTT. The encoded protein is CASSEYYSATGSNSPLHF.

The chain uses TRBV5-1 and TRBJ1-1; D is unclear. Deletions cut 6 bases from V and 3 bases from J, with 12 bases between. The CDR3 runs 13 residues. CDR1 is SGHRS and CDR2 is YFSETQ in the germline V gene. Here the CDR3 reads CASMEDSDTEAFF. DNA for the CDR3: TGCGCCAGCATGGAGGATTCCGACACTGAAGCTTTCTTT.

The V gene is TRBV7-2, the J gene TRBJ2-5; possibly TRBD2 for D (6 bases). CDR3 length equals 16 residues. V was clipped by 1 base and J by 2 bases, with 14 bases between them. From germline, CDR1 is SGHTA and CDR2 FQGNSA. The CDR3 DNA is TGTGCCAGCAGCTTAGGGTTAGGTGCGGGACAAGAGACCCAGTACTTC. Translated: CASSLGLGAGQETQYF.

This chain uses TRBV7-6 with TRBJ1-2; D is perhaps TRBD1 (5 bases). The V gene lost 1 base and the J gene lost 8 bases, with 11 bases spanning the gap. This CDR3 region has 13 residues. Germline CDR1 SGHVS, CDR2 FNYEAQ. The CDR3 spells CASSLVRGQGYTF. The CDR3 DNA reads TGTGCCAGCAGCTTAGTAAGGGGTCAAGGCTACACCTTC.

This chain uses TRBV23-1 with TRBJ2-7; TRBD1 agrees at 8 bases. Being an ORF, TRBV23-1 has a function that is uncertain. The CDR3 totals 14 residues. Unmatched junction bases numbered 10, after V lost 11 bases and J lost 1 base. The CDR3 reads CAPPRDRPSYEQYF. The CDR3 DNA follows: TGCGCCCCCCCTCGGGACAGGCCTTCCTACGAGCAGTACTTC.

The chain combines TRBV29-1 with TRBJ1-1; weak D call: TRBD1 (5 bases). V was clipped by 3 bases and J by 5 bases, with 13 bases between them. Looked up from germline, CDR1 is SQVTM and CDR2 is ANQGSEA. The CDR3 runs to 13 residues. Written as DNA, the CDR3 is TGCAGCGTTGAGGTTCAGGGTAAAACTGAAGCTTTCTTT. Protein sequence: CSVEVQGKTEAFF.

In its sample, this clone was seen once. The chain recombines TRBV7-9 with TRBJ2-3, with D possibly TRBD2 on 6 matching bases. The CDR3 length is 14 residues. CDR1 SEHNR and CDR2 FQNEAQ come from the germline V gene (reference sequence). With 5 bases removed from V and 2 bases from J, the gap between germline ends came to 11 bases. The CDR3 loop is CASSNRDSTDTQYF. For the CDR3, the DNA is TGTGCCAGCAGCAACCGGGACTCCACAGATACGCAGTATTTT. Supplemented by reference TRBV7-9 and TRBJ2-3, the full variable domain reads DTGVSQNPRHKITKRGQNVTFRCDPISEHNRLYWYRQTLGQGPEFLTYFQNEAQLEKSRLLSDRFSAERPKGSFSTLEIQRTEQGDSAMYLCASSNRDSTDTQYFGPGTRLTVL.

The CDR3 loop is CASRVEGNTEAFF. The CDR3 nucleotides are TGCGCCAGCCGAGTTGAGGGGAACACTGAAGCTTTCTTT. The V call is TRBV5-1, the J call TRBJ1-1; D gene uncertain. V was shortened by 7 bases and J by 1 base, with 11 bases between the two germline ends. The CDR3 spans 13 residues. Germline V gene sequence: CDR1 SGHRS, CDR2 YFSETQ.

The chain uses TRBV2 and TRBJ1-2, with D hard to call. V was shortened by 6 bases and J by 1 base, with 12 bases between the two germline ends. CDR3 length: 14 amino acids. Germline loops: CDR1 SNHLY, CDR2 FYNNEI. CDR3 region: CASSFEGVNYGYTF. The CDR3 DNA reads TGTGCCAGCAGCTTTGAGGGCGTTAACTATGGCTACACCTTC.

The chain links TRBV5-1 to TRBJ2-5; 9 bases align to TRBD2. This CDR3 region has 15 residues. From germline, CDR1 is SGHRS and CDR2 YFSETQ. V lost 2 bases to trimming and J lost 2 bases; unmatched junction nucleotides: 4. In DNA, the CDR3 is TGCGCCAGCAGCTTTGTGCTAGCGGGACAAGAGACCCAGTACTTC. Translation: CASSFVLAGQETQYF.

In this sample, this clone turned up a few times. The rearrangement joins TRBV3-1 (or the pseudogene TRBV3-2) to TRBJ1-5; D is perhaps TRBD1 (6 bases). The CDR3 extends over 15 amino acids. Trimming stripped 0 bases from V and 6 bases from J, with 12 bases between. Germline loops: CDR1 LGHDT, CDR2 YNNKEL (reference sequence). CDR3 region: CASSQDRGGGQPQHF. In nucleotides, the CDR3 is TGTGCCAGCAGCCAAGATAGGGGGGGCGGTCAGCCCCAGCATTTT.